These 16 T cell receptor beta chains were all obtained from the same sample, sequenced in a study of blood T cell repertoires in COVID-19. The protocol was immunoSEQ multiplex PCR, while the TCRdb copy is restricted to in-frame clones and leaves out a portion. Of 80,000 to 100,000 clones listed, roughly 86% are singletons. Specimen: peripheral blood. The receptors come from a woman aged 60-75 years in a cohort sampled during active or convalescent COVID-19.

The J gene is TRBJ2-1, the V gene TRBV11-3; tentatively, D is TRBD2 (5 bases). The CDR3 length is 15 residues. Trimming stripped 0 bases from V and 2 bases from J, with 8 bases between. Germline V gene sequence: CDR1 SGHNT, CDR2 YENEEA. Here the CDR3 DNA reads TGTGCCAGCAGCTTAGAAGCTAGCCCCTACAATGAGCAGTTCTTC. Translating it yields CASSLEASPYNEQFF. Based on the CDR3 plus reference TRBV11-3 and TRBJ2-1, the full variable domain is EAGVVQSPRYKIIEKKQPVAFWCNPISGHNTLYWYLQNLGQGPELLIRYENEEAVDDSQLPKDRFSAERLKGVDSTLKIQPAELGDSAVYLCASSLEASPYNEQFFGPGTRLTVL.

CDR3 DNA: TGTGCCAGCTCGCAAGGAGGAGTAAGGGACACTGAAGCTTTCTTT. As protein: CASSQGGVRDTEAFF. The V and J genes are TRBV18 and TRBJ1-1, with D unclear. This CDR3 spans 15 amino acids. Deletions cut 6 bases from V and 3 bases from J, with 17 bases between. Per the germline V gene, CDR1 is KGHSH and CDR2 is LQKENI.

The rearrangement joins TRBV6-7 to TRBJ1-5; perhaps TRBD1 as D (6 bases). TRBV6-7 is given ORF status, its function remaining uncertain. V was cut by 6 bases and J by 3 bases, with 18 bases left in between. CDR3 length: 16 amino acids. The CDR3 DNA sequence: TGTGCCAGCAGGCCACAGGGTTTTTCCCCCAATCAGCCCCAGCATTTT. As protein: CASRPQGFSPNQPQHF.

The chain employs TRBV29-1 and TRBJ2-1; D is perhaps TRBD1 (6 bases). The germline gives CDR1 SQVTM, CDR2 ANQGSEA. The CDR3 covers 14 residues. CDR3 DNA: TGCAGTTGTTGGGGCTACAGGGCCTACAATGAGCAGTTCTTC. Translating gives CSCWGYRAYNEQFF.

V gene TRBV3-1 (or the pseudogene TRBV3-2) combines with J gene TRBJ1-2; 7 nucleotides align to TRBD1. CDR1 and CDR2 (germline): LGHDT, YNNKEL (reference sequence). The CDR3 sequence is 15 residues long. V was clipped by 4 bases and J by 4 bases; unmatched bases: 9. The CDR3 DNA reads TGTGCCAGCAGCCTCCCGGGACAGAACTTCTATGGCTACACCTTC. Its protein product is CASSLPGQNFYGYTF.

This clone was counted a single time. The CDR3 loop reads CATSLEIAGGLGLTDTQYF. The CDR3 DNA reads TGTGCCACCAGCCTGGAAATAGCGGGAGGATTGGGGTTAACAGATACGCAGTATTTT. V is TRBV24-1 and J is TRBJ2-3; 10 nucleotides match TRBD2. Germline lookup yields CDR1 KGHDR and CDR2 SFDVKD. This CDR3 has 19 amino acids. J gave up 3 bases and V 7 bases, and 18 bases lay outside the gene matches.

The genes are TRBV6-4 and TRBJ2-1, with a possible D match to TRBD1 (6 bases). V shed 5 bases and J shed 2 bases, with 13 bases lying between them. CDR3 length equals 15 residues. Germline V lookup: CDR1 MRHNA, CDR2 SNTAGT. CDR3 nucleotide sequence: TGTGCCAGCAGTTCTACAGGGTCCCCCTACAATGAGCAGTTCTTC. It is translated as CASSSTGSPYNEQFF.

The chain recombines TRBV2 with TRBJ2-7; D not resolved. Germline V gives CDR1 SNHLY, CDR2 FYNNEI. The CDR3 contains 13 residues. V was clipped by 2 bases and J by 6 bases, with 11 bases between them. The CDR3 sequence: CASSERMTGEQYF. The CDR3 nucleotides are TGTGCCAGCAGTGAACGGATGACTGGCGAGCAGTACTTC.

This sequence joins TRBV19 and TRBJ2-1; D gene unclear. Germline assignment: CDR1 LNHDA and CDR2 SQIVND (reference sequence). This CDR3 is 15 amino acids long. Between the trimmed V and J ends, which lost 5 bases and 0 bases, there was a span of 11 bases. This chain's CDR3 is CASSRELNSYNEQFF. DNA of the CDR3: TGTGCCAGTAGTCGAGAACTAAACTCCTACAATGAGCAGTTCTTC. Full variable domain (rest looked up from reference TRBV19 and TRBJ2-1): DGGITQSPKYLFRKEGQNVTLSCEQNLNHDAMYWYRQDPGQGLRLIYYSQIVNDFQKGDIAEGYSVSREKKESFPLTVTSAQKNPTAFYLCASSRELNSYNEQFFGPGTRLTVL.

This sequence joins TRBV10-2 and TRBJ1-4; D is possibly TRBD1 (6 bases). The germline V gene encodes CDR1 WSHSY and CDR2 SAAADI. The CDR3 is made up of 13 amino acids. Trimming cost V 3 bases and J 8 bases, with 10 bases left between them. CDR3 amino acids: CASSEQGREKLFF. The CDR3 DNA is TGCGCCAGCAGTGAACAGGGTAGGGAAAAACTGTTTTTT.

The CDR3 sequence is CASSSIFPGGYTF. Here the CDR3 DNA reads TGTGCCAGCAGCTCAATTTTCCCCGGGGGCTACACCTTC. The rearrangement joins TRBV6-5 to TRBJ1-2; no definite D call. This CDR3 has 13 amino acids. Germline V gene lookup returns CDR1 MNHEY and CDR2 SVGAGI. The germline V and J ends were trimmed by 6 bases and 8 bases, with 16 bases remaining between them.

In DNA form, the CDR3 reads TGCAGTGCTAGTTTACAGACATTGAACACTGAAGCTTTCTTT. It translates to CSASLQTLNTEAFF. The chain links TRBV20-1 to TRBJ1-1; D not resolved. Germline V CDR1 and CDR2: DFQATT, SNEGSKA (reference sequence). Trimming removed 3 bases at V and 0 bases at J, with 11 bases between. CDR3 length: 14 residues.

This clone was seen just once. The chain links TRBV3-1 (or the pseudogene TRBV3-2) to TRBJ2-5, with 7 bases fitting TRBD2. The length of the CDR3 is 16 residues. V gave up 0 bases and J gave up 3 bases; unmatched junction bases: 7. CDR1 and CDR2 (germline): LGHDT, YNNKEL (reference sequence). In nucleotides, the CDR3 is TGTGCCAGCAGCCAAGATATAGGAGCGGGAAAAGAGACCCAGTACTTC. Protein product: CASSQDIGAGKETQYF.

This chain connects TRBV5-1 to TRBJ1-4, with TRBD1 matching 7 bases. The length of the CDR3 is 15 residues. Losses at the gene ends were 3 bases for V and 8 bases for J; bases not matched to a gene: 10. Per the germline V gene, CDR1 is SGHRS and CDR2 is YFSETQ. As DNA, the CDR3 is TGCGCCAGCAGCTGGAGGGACAGCCAAAAAGAAAAACTGTTTTTT. It is translated as CASSWRDSQKEKLFF. The whole variable domain, remainder taken from reference TRBV5-1 and TRBJ1-4, is KAGVTQTPRYLIKTRGQQVTLSCSPISGHRSVSWYQQTPGQGLQFLFEYFSETQRNKGNFPGRFSGRQFSNSRSEMNVSTLELGDSALYLCASSWRDSQKEKLFFGSGTQLSVL.

V usage is TRBV2 and J usage is TRBJ1-6, with a possible D match to TRBD1 (6 bases). Trimming removed 7 bases at V and 7 bases at J, with 17 bases between. This CDR3 spans 15 amino acids. CDR1 and CDR2 (germline): SNHLY, FYNNEI. CDR3 protein: CASNTGLLTNSPLHF. The CDR3 nucleotides read TGTGCCAGCAATACAGGGCTGCTAACCAATTCACCCCTCCACTTT.

The count of this clone is one. The rearrangement joins TRBV27 to TRBJ2-2, with TRBD2 matching over 12 bases. Trimming removed 6 bases from V and 6 bases from J; junction bases left unmatched: 5. From germline, CDR1 is MNHEY and CDR2 SMNVEV (reference sequence). CDR3 size: 15 residues. The CDR3 loop is CASSRLAGAAGELFF. The CDR3, as DNA: TGTGCCAGCAGCAGACTAGCGGGAGCGGCCGGGGAGCTGTTTTTT.